This record looks at one T cell receptor (beta chain) sequence and its context. CDR3 length: 17 amino acids. V was clipped by 4 bases and J by 8 bases; unmatched bases: 16. From germline, CDR1 is SEHNR and CDR2 FQNEAQ (reference sequence). These data are taken from a study of cytomegalovirus exposure and HLA in healthy donors. The PCR used 60 Vbeta and 13 Jbeta primers. Only in-frame clones appear in the TCRdb table, and some are missing; sequencing was by immunoSEQ multiplex PCR. The table includes some 190,000 clones, 65% to 80% detected once. This sequence originates from a woman aged 40-49 years in good health and CMV-seronegative. The sample consisted of PBMCs. The chain joins TRBV7-9 to TRBJ1-4, with 7 positions matching TRBD1. The CDR3 spells CASSSDDRAFVREKLFF. The CDR3 DNA reads as TGTGCCAGCAGCTCCGACGACAGGGCATTCGTCCGCGAAAAACTGTTTTTT. Supplemented by reference TRBV7-9 and TRBJ1-4, the full variable domain reads DTGVSQNPRHKITKRGQNVTFRCDPISEHNRLYWYRQTLGQGPEFLTYFQNEAQLEKSRLLSDRFSAERPKGSFSTLEIQRTEQGDSAMYLCASSSDDRAFVREKLFFGSGTQLSVL.